These 24 T cell receptor beta chains were sequenced from one sample in a study of shared clonotypes between healthy human individuals. Only in-frame clones appear in the TCRdb table, and some are missing; sequencing was by immunoSEQ multiplex PCR. Here the sample spans 2 million to 3 million clones, over 85% being singletons. Sequenced input: naive CD4+ T cells from PBMCs. Subset here: CD45RA+ positively selected. Receptor source: a young man in good health. Some clones in this sample may be carry-over from other donors' samples.

This chain uses TRBV13 with TRBJ2-5; TRBD2 matches 8 bases. The germline CDR1 and CDR2 sequences are PRHDT and FYEKMQ (reference sequence). Trimming at V came to 5 bases and at J to 2 bases, leaving 4 bases not matched to a gene. CDR3 size: 14 residues. The CDR3 loop reads CASSPGTRQETQYF. In nucleotides, the CDR3 is TGTGCCAGCAGCCCCGGGACTAGACAAGAGACCCAGTACTTC.

This clone was counted once. Other nucleotide sequences in the sample specify the same CDR3. This chain connects TRBV5-4 to TRBJ2-2; 13 nucleotides line up with TRBD2. J was trimmed by 5 bases and V by 3 bases; bases with no gene match: 4. The CDR3 consists of 16 residues. CDR1 is SGHNT and CDR2 is YYREEE in the germline V gene (reference sequence). The CDR3 DNA follows: TGTGCCAGCAGCTCCCGACTAGCGGGAGGAACCGGGGAGCTGTTTTTT. Translated, it gives CASSSRLAGGTGELFF.

This clone showed up just a few times. The chain recombines TRBV2 with TRBJ1-2; 7 bases line up with TRBD1. The ends lost 6 bases at V and 3 bases at J; junction bases unmatched: 7. This CDR3 is built from 14 residues. Germline V lookup: CDR1 SNHLY, CDR2 FYNNEI. The CDR3 DNA reads as TGTGCCAGCAGGAGGGCCGGGACAGACTATGGCTACACCTTC. Translation gives CASRRAGTDYGYTF.

V usage is TRBV21-1 and J usage is TRBJ2-2; the table's TRBD2 call for D was not verified on the DNA. TRBV21-1 is reported as a pseudogene. The CDR3 spans 17 residues. CDR3 sequence reads: CASSHGSVGSDTGELFF. The DNA of the CDR3 is TGTGCCAGCAGCCACGGGTCAGTAGGTTCTGACACCGGGGAGCTGTTTTTT.

This clone has a single count. This chain connects TRBV5-1 to TRBJ2-5, with a weak D call TRBD1 (8 bases). The CDR3 extends over 15 amino acids. Trimming took off 2 bases at V and 0 bases at J, with 11 bases between the two ends. The germline V gene encodes CDR1 SGHRS and CDR2 YFSETQ. The CDR3 DNA reads as TGCGCCAGCAGCTTACAGGGGGGGAACCAAGAGACCCAGTACTTC. Its translation: CASSLQGGNQETQYF.

The chain is built from TRBV4-1 and TRBJ1-4; D might be TRBD1 (5 bases). CDR1 and CDR2 from the germline V gene are MGHRA and YSYEKL. Trimming removed 1 base at V and 8 bases at J, with 14 bases between. The CDR3 totals 15 residues. The CDR3 sequence is CASSQVGSQGEKLFF. CDR3 DNA sequence: TGCGCCAGCAGCCAAGTGGGCAGCCAGGGAGAAAAACTGTTTTTT.

V and J are TRBV5-5 and TRBJ2-2; TRBD1 is a possible D gene (5 bases). Germline V gene sequence: CDR1 SGHKS, CDR2 YYEKEE (reference sequence). The CDR3 runs 14 residues. V lost 7 bases and J 4 bases, leaving 14 bases between the germline ends. CDR3 loop: CASRIDTGTGELFF. The DNA of the CDR3 is TGTGCCAGCCGTATCGACACAGGCACCGGGGAGCTGTTTTTT. Together with reference TRBV5-5 and TRBJ2-2, the CDR3 gives the full variable domain: DAGVTQSPTHLIKTRGQQVTLRCSPISGHKSVSWYQQVLGQGPQFIFQYYEKEERGRGNFPDRFSARQFPNYSSELNVNALLLGDSALYLCASRIDTGTGELFFGEGSRLTVL.

This clone was seen just once. V is TRBV5-1 and J is TRBJ1-4; D perhaps matches TRBD1 (5 bases). The CDR3 is made up of 17 amino acids. Germline lookup yields CDR1 SGHRS and CDR2 YFSETQ. V lost 4 bases, J lost 0 bases, and 16 bases lay in between. This CDR3 is CASSPEGRLSTNEKLFF. The CDR3 bases are TGCGCCAGCAGCCCTGAGGGGCGACTCTCAACTAATGAAAAACTGTTTTTT.

This chain links TRBV6-1 with TRBJ2-3, with D possibly TRBD2 on 6 matching bases. The CDR3 has 15 residues. CDR1 is MNHNS and CDR2 is SASEGT in the germline V gene. The V end was cut by 8 bases, the J end by 9 bases, with 24 bases between. The CDR3 region has the DNA TGTGCCAGCCTACCCCCGGGACTCCGGGGTGGGACGCAGTATTTT. It yields the protein CASLPPGLRGGTQYF.

V gene TRBV6-6 combines with J gene TRBJ2-7, with D possibly matching TRBD1 (6 bases). Trimming removed 7 bases at V and 1 base at J, with 14 bases between. This CDR3 is 14 amino acids long. CDR1 is MNHNY and CDR2 is SVGAGI in the germline V gene (reference sequence). The CDR3 DNA sequence: TGTGCCAGCATGCTAACAGGGAGATCCTACGAGCAGTACTTC. The encoded protein is CASMLTGRSYEQYF.

This clone was counted only a few times. The chain couples TRBV2 to TRBJ1-1, with 9 bases fitting TRBD1. CDR1 and CDR2 from the germline V gene are SNHLY and FYNNEI. CDR3 length: 15 amino acids. J lost 4 bases, V lost 6 bases, and 9 bases had no gene match. The CDR3: CASRTQQGAVTEAFF. CDR3 sequence (DNA): TGTGCCAGCAGAACCCAACAGGGGGCGGTCACTGAAGCTTTCTTT.

This clone has a single count. The genes are TRBV7-2 and TRBJ2-7, with D tentatively TRBD2 (6 bases). The germline gives CDR1 SGHTA, CDR2 FQGNSA. The ends were cut back, 1 base at V and 2 bases at J, with 15 bases in the middle. CDR3 size: 16 residues. CDR3 region: CASSLESGAGTYEQYF. CDR3 in DNA: TGTGCCAGCAGCTTAGAGTCTGGAGCGGGCACCTACGAGCAGTACTTC.

The V call is TRBV12-5, the J call TRBJ2-1, with a tentative D call TRBD2 (5 bases). The V gene lost 3 bases and the J gene lost 8 bases, with 8 bases spanning the gap. The germline gives CDR1 LGHNT, CDR2 FRNRAP. This CDR3 spans 12 amino acids. The CDR3, as DNA: TGTGCTAGTGGTTTTCAGAGGGATGAGCAGTTCTTC. Translating gives CASGFQRDEQFF.

Regarding this clone: The sample carries other DNA sequences with the same CDR3. J is TRBJ1-5 and V is TRBV18; D is unclear. Per the germline V gene, CDR1 is KGHSH and CDR2 is LQKENI. There are 12 residues in the CDR3. V was pared by 6 bases and J by 2 bases, with 5 bases between. CDR3 coding DNA: TGTGCCAGCTCCCCTCGCAATCAGCCCCAGCATTTT. Translated, it gives CASSPRNQPQHF.

Only one count was recorded for this clone. The chain recombines TRBV5-4 with TRBJ2-5, with 14 bases aligning to TRBD2. CDR1 and CDR2 from the germline V gene are SGHNT and YYREEE (reference sequence). The CDR3 has 14 amino acids. The junction had 3 bases not matched to a gene; V was cut back by 4 bases and J by 7 bases. CDR3 protein: CASSRGLAGGTQYF. DNA for the CDR3: TGTGCCAGCAGCCGCGGACTAGCGGGAGGGACCCAGTACTTC.

The chain employs TRBV4-2 and TRBJ1-4, with D hard to call. V was cut by 1 base and J by 13 bases, with 10 bases left in between. The CDR3 loop spans 12 amino acids. CDR1 is LGHNA, CDR2 YNFKEQ, per germline. Written as DNA, the CDR3 is TGTGCCAGCAGCCAAGCCCACGGGCCACTGTTTTTT. Translated, it gives CASSQAHGPLFF.

This chain joins TRBV5-4 and TRBJ2-1; 11 bases agree with TRBD2. The germline V gene encodes CDR1 SGHNT and CDR2 YYREEE (reference sequence). This CDR3 is built from 18 residues. The V and J ends lost 3 bases and 4 bases, in that order; junction bases with no gene match: 12. CDR3 bases: TGTGCCAGCAGCTGGGGGCCCGGGACTAGCGGTTCATACAATGAGCAGTTCTTC. It is translated as CASSWGPGTSGSYNEQFF. Looking up the rest from reference TRBV5-4 and TRBJ2-1 gives the full variable domain: ETGVTQSPTHLIKTRGQQVTLRCSSQSGHNTVSWYQQALGQGPQFIFQYYREEENGRGNFPPRFSGLQFPNYSSELNVNALELDDSALYLCASSWGPGTSGSYNEQFFGPGTRLTVL.

V and J are TRBV5-1 and TRBJ2-4; D perhaps matches TRBD2 (5 bases). CDR1 is SGHRS, CDR2 YFSETQ, per germline. The CDR3 spans 17 residues. V shed 4 bases and J shed 1 base, with 18 bases lying between them. In DNA, the CDR3 is TGCGCCAGCAGCGGCGGATCCGGGGATCCCGCCAAAAACATTCAGTACTTC. It translates to CASSGGSGDPAKNIQYF.

This rearrangement joins TRBV29-1 to TRBJ2-4; 11 bases match TRBD2. V shed 5 bases and J 8 bases; nucleotides not matched to a gene: 8. The CDR3 has 14 amino acids. The germline CDR1 and CDR2 sequences are SQVTM and ANQGSEA. As DNA, the CDR3 is TGCAGCGTTCGTCTAGCGGGAGGAGGGGACATTCAGTACTTC. This encodes CSVRLAGGGDIQYF. The whole variable domain, filled in from reference TRBV29-1 and TRBJ2-4, reads SAVISQKPSRDICQRGTSLTIQCQVDSQVTMMFWYRQQPGQSLTLIATANQGSEATYESGFVIDKFPISRPNLTFSTLTVSNMSPEDSSIYLCSVRLAGGGDIQYFGAGTRLSVL.

This chain uses TRBV28 with TRBJ2-7, with TRBD1 as a possible D gene (5 bases). This CDR3 region has 16 residues. The V end was cut by 4 bases, the J end by 1 base, with 17 bases between. Germline loops: CDR1 MDHEN, CDR2 SYDVKM. In DNA form, the CDR3 reads TGTGCCAGCAGTTCCAACGGCGGACACCCTTCCTACGAGCAGTACTTC. Protein sequence: CASSSNGGHPSYEQYF.

This chain joins TRBV11-2 and TRBJ1-5, with TRBD1 matching over 8 bases. The germline CDR1 and CDR2 sequences are SGHAT and FQNNGV. The CDR3 is 16 residues long. The ends lost 4 bases at V and 7 bases at J; junction bases unmatched: 12. This CDR3 reads CASSSRPGQGGQPQHF. The CDR3 nucleotides are TGTGCCAGCAGCTCCAGACCCGGACAGGGCGGGCAGCCCCAGCATTTT.

Details on this clone: This sample also contains other DNA sequences that code for the same CDR3. The V call is TRBV30, the J call TRBJ2-1, with no clear D. V lost 2 bases and J lost 9, with 8 bases in between. The CDR3 runs to 11 residues. Germline lookup yields CDR1 GTSNPN and CDR2 SVGIG (reference sequence). The CDR3 spells CAWSSSGEQFF. DNA for the CDR3: TGTGCCTGGAGTTCATCCGGTGAGCAGTTCTTC.

V gene TRBV11-2 combines with J gene TRBJ1-1; no clear D gene. From germline, CDR1 is SGHAT and CDR2 FQNNGV. CDR3 length equals 12 residues. With 0 bases removed from V and 10 bases from J, the gap between germline ends came to 9 bases. The CDR3 region has the DNA TGTGCCAGCAGCTTAGAGAAGGGTAGAGCTTTCTTT. Amino acid sequence: CASSLEKGRAFF.

The V call is TRBV6-5, the J call TRBJ2-5, with no clear D. The end of the DNA aligns better with TRBJ2-7, so the J call may be wrong. Germline CDR1 is MNHEY and CDR2 is SVGAGI. The CDR3 covers 14 residues. CDR3 protein: CASSYDRVVGEQYF. CDR3 sequence (DNA): TGTGCCAGCAGTTACGATCGAGTAGTCGGCGAGCAGTACTTC.